This entry features one TCR beta chain sequence. Antigen specificity is unknown. This sample was taken from a study of OX40 agonist ivuxolimab in advanced cancers. As for the study in general: Patients were dosed intravenously with ivuxolimab at 0.01 to 10 mg/kg every 2 weeks. Three patients got partial responses; one had hepatocellular carcinoma and two had cutaneous melanoma. The study, taken as a whole, reports: On average, CD8+ T cells had more expanded clones than CD4+.

CDR3 size: 14 residues. The assay was immunoSEQ multiplex PCR, and TCRdb's table has in-frame clones only and misses some. The sample yields 82,000 or so clones, about 85% seen once. The input for sequencing was CD4+ or CD8+ T cells sorted from blood, taken in a trial of the OX40 agonist ivuxolimab. The V and J genes are TRBV21-1 and TRBJ1-5; whether TRBD1, the table's D call, matches the DNA was not checked. TRBV21-1 is described as a pseudogene. The clonotype comes from an adult with an advanced solid tumor such as melanoma, head and neck, liver or kidney cancer. The CDR3 protein is CASQTGYSNQPQHF. The CDR3, as DNA: TGTGCCAGCCAAACAGGGTATAGCAATCAGCCCCAGCATTTT.